Following are 32 T cell receptor beta chains from one sample sequenced in a study of tumor-infiltrating lymphocytes in primary liver carcinoma. From around 0.5 ug of total RNA, TCR beta-specific cDNA was reverse-transcribed using a constant-region primer. Slightly modified ARM-PCR, run as three nested multiplex PCR rounds, produced the TCR beta libraries. The first two PCR rounds, nine to ten cycles each, used TRBV1-TRBV30 forward primers and a C-beta reverse primer. TCRdb analysed the multiplex PCR reads with MiXCR anew, one entry per CDR3 protein. Of about 310,000 distinct CDR3 sequences listed, about 62% were seen once; the top ten hold roughly 9%. Alongside blood RNA obtained from unsorted whole blood, germline DNA was also extracted. Sequenced: peripheral blood. The source of these receptors is a man in his forties with primary liver carcinoma and hepatitis B virus infection.

On this clonotype itself: One junction end does not reproduce the germline sequence, and a read error may be involved. The rearrangement links TRBV11-2 to TRBJ2-1; 10 bases are a match to TRBD2. Germline V gene sequence: CDR1 SGHAT, CDR2 FQNNGV. The CDR3 is 16 amino acids. CDR3 in DNA: TGTGCCCGCAGGGAGGGGGGAGCGGGAGGGTTGGGTGAGCAGTTCTTT. Its translation: CARREGGAGGLGEQFF.

The chain combines TRBV7-9 with TRBJ2-1; 10 bases match TRBD2. Germline assignment: CDR1 SEHNR and CDR2 FQNEAQ (reference sequence). CDR3 length: 17 amino acids. V shed 2 bases, J shed 8 bases, and the junction held 12 bases outside the gene matches. The CDR3 spells CASSLRALGTSVYEQFF. The CDR3 region has the DNA TGTGCCAGCAGCTTACGGGCTCTCGGGACTAGCGTCTATGAGCAGTTCTTC.

This clonotype was observed at least ten times. The V call is TRBV6-2 or TRBV6-3, the J call TRBJ1-5; D is ambiguous. The CDR3 contains 14 residues. Germline CDR1 is MNHEY and CDR2 is SVGEGT. Trimming took off 7 bases at V and 5 bases at J, with 15 bases between the two ends. Here the CDR3 reads CASKGPGPDQPQHF. The CDR3 nucleotides read TGTGCCAGCAAAGGGCCTGGGCCGGATCAGCCCCAGCATTTT.

In nucleotides, the CDR3 is TGTGCCACCCTGCTAGCGGGAGAGGACGGGGAGCTGTTTTTT. This translates into CATLLAGEDGELFF. V gene TRBV28 combines with J gene TRBJ2-2; TRBD2 matches 10 bases. With V trimmed by 10 bases and J by 7 bases, 9 bases remained unmatched. This CDR3 region has 14 residues. In germline, CDR1 is MDHEN, CDR2 SYDVKM.

A single count supports this clonotype. A read error may produce the germline difference seen at one junction end. V gene TRBV5-8 combines with J gene TRBJ2-3, with D maybe TRBD2 (6 bases). The CDR3 has 16 amino acids. The germline V gene has CDR1 SGHTS and CDR2 YDEGEE. The DNA of the CDR3 is TGTGCCAGAAGCTTGCGGGATGGTGCTAGCATAGATACGCAGTATTTT. Its protein product is CARSLRDGASIDTQYF.

A word on this clonotype: A much bigger clone sits one base away, suggesting this may be a read error. The chain employs TRBV5-4 and TRBJ2-1, with 14 nucleotides matching TRBD2. Germline CDR1 reads SGHNT; CDR2 reads YYREEE (reference sequence). The CDR3 covers 16 residues. CDR3 region: CASSLGGLAGVNGQFF. The CDR3 bases are TGTGCCAGCAGCTTGGGGGGACTAGCGGGAGTCAATGGGCAGTTCTTC.

Details on this clonotype: A read error is possible here, since a much larger clone lies one base away. The V gene is TRBV5-4, the J gene TRBJ2-5; D call uncertain. This CDR3 region has 15 residues. The germline V gene encodes CDR1 SGHNT and CDR2 YYREEE (reference sequence). The CDR3 here is CASGLFQPGVETQYF. DNA of the CDR3: TGTGCCAGCGGCTTGTTTCAGCCTGGGGTGGAGACCCAGTACTTC.

On this clonotype: A read error is possible here, since a much larger clone lies one base away. This chain links TRBV10-3 with TRBJ2-5; a weak D match, TRBD1 (5 bases). The CDR3 length is 10 residues. Germline CDR1 is ENHRY and CDR2 is SYGVKD. V was trimmed by 8 bases and J by 6 bases, leaving 7 bases between them. The CDR3 spells CAIGQKTQYF. The CDR3 DNA follows: TGTGCCATCGGACAAAAGACCCAGTACTTC.

The genes are TRBV7-3 and TRBJ2-3, with D possibly matching TRBD1 (6 bases). This CDR3 is 15 amino acids long. V was shortened by 5 bases and J by 1 base, with 13 bases between the two germline ends. Germline V gene sequence: CDR1 SGHTA, CDR2 FQGTGA. The CDR3 nucleotides are TGTGCCAGCAGCGCACAGGGTGGGGGCACAGATACGCAGTATTTT. Its translation: CASSAQGGGTDTQYF.

This clonotype was recorded once. The chain is built from TRBV4-1 and TRBJ1-2, with a possible D match to TRBD1 (5 bases). The CDR3 is 13 amino acids. Trimming took 7 bases from V and 8 from J, leaving 17 bases between them. Germline CDR1 is MGHRA and CDR2 is YSYEKL. The CDR3: CASIPGPVYGYTF. The CDR3 DNA sequence: TGCGCCAGCATCCCGGGGCCAGTCTACGGCTACACCTTC.

This chain links TRBV6-2 or TRBV6-3 with TRBJ2-7; the match to TRBD2 covers 10 bases. Germline V gene sequence: CDR1 MNHEY, CDR2 SVGEGT. The V and J ends lost 5 bases and 2 bases, in that order; junction bases with no gene match: 18. The CDR3 runs to 19 residues. The DNA for the CDR3 is TGTGCCAGCAGTCACCCGATCCAAGTAGCGGGAGGTATTACCTACGAGCAGTACTTC. Encoded protein: CASSHPIQVAGGITYEQYF.

The genes are TRBV4-1 and TRBJ1-5; 8 bases line up with TRBD1. J was trimmed by 4 bases and V by 5 bases; bases with no gene match: 7. The CDR3 is made up of 15 amino acids. The germline V gene has CDR1 MGHRA and CDR2 YSYEKL. DNA of the CDR3: TGCGCCAGCAGCAGCGACAGGGGAACGAATCAGCCCCAGCATTTT. This encodes CASSSDRGTNQPQHF.

In regard to this clonotype: This likely reflects a read error, since a far larger clone is one base away. The CDR3 DNA reads TGTGCCAGCAGTTTTGCGAACACTGAAGTTTTCTTT. It specifies CASSFANTEVFF. The chain links TRBV12-3 or TRBV12-4 to TRBJ1-1; no firm D call. CDR3 length: 12 residues.

This clonotype has only a few counts. It is likely a read error, because the conserved phenylalanine at the end of the CDR3 is missing. This chain uses TRBV7-9 with TRBJ2-7; no definite D call. Trimming took off 1 base at V and 0 bases at J, with 10 bases between the two ends. CDR1 is SEHNR, CDR2 FQNEAQ, per germline (reference sequence). The CDR3 has 15 amino acids. The CDR3 reads CASSLGPGASYEQYL. The CDR3, as DNA: TGTGCCAGCAGCTTAGGTCCTGGAGCCTCCTACGAGCAGTACCTC.

About this clonotype itself: The germline gene is not matched at one end of the junction; a read error may be the cause. V is TRBV5-1 and J is TRBJ1-2; D remains unclear. CDR3 length: 15 amino acids. Germline CDR1 reads SGHRS; CDR2 reads YFSETQ. Written as DNA, the CDR3 is TGCGCCAGCAGGTTGGCGGGTTTCCCTGAGTATGGCCACACCTTC. It codes for CASRLAGFPEYGHTF.

As to this clonotype: A much bigger clone sits one base away, suggesting this may be a read error. The CDR3 DNA reads TGCAGCGTTGATAAGTGGGGAGCTGTTCGACGAGGGCAAGAGACCCAGTGCTTC. Residues: CSVDKWGAVRRGQETQCF. The chain uses TRBV29-1 and TRBJ2-5, with D possibly matching TRBD2 (5 bases). This CDR3 comprises 18 residues. Germline V gene data show CDR1 as SQVTM and CDR2 as ANQGSEA.

A note on this clonotype: A much larger clone differs by one base, so this may be a read error. The rearrangement uses TRBV6-2 or TRBV6-3 and TRBJ2-1; 8 nucleotides line up with TRBD2. The V segment lost 9 bases and the J segment 0 bases; nucleotides outside the gene matches: 7. CDR1 and CDR2 (germline): MNHEY, SVGEGT. The CDR3 has 15 amino acids. This CDR3 is CASRRGGASYNEQFF. CDR3 nucleotide sequence: TGTGCCAGTAGACGGGGGGGTGCCTCCTACAATGAGCAGTTCTTC.

This clonotype was detected many times. The CDR3 DNA follows: TGTGCCAGCAGCCAAGAATGGCTAGCGGGAGAAGTTTACGAGCAGTACTTC. Translating it yields CASSQEWLAGEVYEQYF. The V call is TRBV4-2, the J call TRBJ2-7; 10 nucleotides align to TRBD2. The V gene end was trimmed by 0 bases and the J gene end by 4 bases; junction bases not matched to a gene: 9. This CDR3 has 17 amino acids. The V gene's germline CDR1 is LGHNA and CDR2 YNFKEQ.

J is TRBJ2-5 and V is TRBV7-9, with D tentatively TRBD2 (5 bases). The germline V and J ends were trimmed by 1 base and 9 bases, with 15 bases remaining between them. CDR3 size: 14 residues. The germline gives CDR1 SEHNR, CDR2 FQNEAQ (reference sequence). CDR3 DNA sequence: TGTGCCAGCAGCTTAGTCAGCACAGAGGAGGCCCAGTACTTC. Translated: CASSLVSTEEAQYF.

This clonotype was recorded many times. The chain recombines TRBV5-1 with TRBJ2-1; no firm D call. Germline values: CDR1 SGHRS, CDR2 YFSETQ. This CDR3 comprises 14 residues. With 3 bases removed from V and 5 bases from J, the gap between germline ends came to 12 bases. The CDR3 DNA follows: TGCGCCAGCAGCTCCGCCAACAGCCACAATGAGCAGTTCTTC. It is translated as CASSSANSHNEQFF.

This chain joins TRBV4-3 and TRBJ1-1; D unresolved. Germline lookup yields CDR1 LGHNA and CDR2 YSLEER. Trimming removed 0 bases from V and 7 bases from J, with 9 bases in between. The CDR3 consists of 13 residues. The CDR3 nucleotides read TGCGCCAGCAGCCAAGAAACCAGACGTGAAGCTTTCTTT. Its translation is CASSQETRREAFF.

This sequence joins TRBV20-1 and TRBJ1-5; D not certain. V gave up 6 bases and J gave up 7 bases, with 16 bases separating them. This CDR3 region has 13 residues. Germline V gene lookup returns CDR1 DFQATT and CDR2 SNEGSKA (reference sequence). The CDR3 DNA reads as TGCAGTGCCCAACAAGGTCTCGACCAGCCCCAGCATTTT. Amino acids: CSAQQGLDQPQHF.

This clonotype was recorded only once. Given a much more abundant clone one base away, this may be a read error. This sequence joins TRBV4-3 and TRBJ2-1, with TRBD2 identical over 9 bases. J gave up 4 bases and V 3 bases, and 7 bases lay outside the gene matches. CDR1 LGHNA and CDR2 YSLEER come from the germline V gene. The CDR3 is 16 amino acids. The CDR3 bases are TGCGCCAGCAGCCATGATCGGGCGGGGGGGTACAATGAGCAGTTCTTC. It encodes CASSHDRAGGYNEQFF.

The chain has TRBV5-4 and TRBJ2-2; maybe TRBD1 (6 bases). Germline CDR1 reads SGHNT; CDR2 reads YYREEE (reference sequence). V lost 4 bases and J 5 bases, leaving 18 bases between the germline ends. The CDR3 runs to 16 residues. CDR3 DNA: TGTGCCAGCAGCGCAGGCCCAGGGGATGTTACCGGGGAGCTGTTTTTT. This codes for CASSAGPGDVTGELFF. The full variable domain, rest sourced from reference TRBV5-4 and TRBJ2-2, is ETGVTQSPTHLIKTRGQQVTLRCSSQSGHNTVSWYQQALGQGPQFIFQYYREEENGRGNFPPRFSGLQFPNYSSELNVNALELDDSALYLCASSAGPGDVTGELFFGEGSRLTVL.

The DNA of the CDR3 is TGTGCCAGCAGTCGGGACGGAAATCAGCCCCAGCATTTT. This encodes CASSRDGNQPQHF. The chain combines TRBV5-4 with TRBJ1-5; a possible D gene is TRBD1 (5 bases). CDR1 and CDR2 (germline): SGHNT, YYREEE (reference sequence). Trimming took off 5 bases at V and 4 bases at J, with 10 bases between the two ends. This CDR3 spans 13 amino acids. The full variable domain, rest sourced from reference TRBV5-4 and TRBJ1-5, is ETGVTQSPTHLIKTRGQQVTLRCSSQSGHNTVSWYQQALGQGPQFIFQYYREEENGRGNFPPRFSGLQFPNYSSELNVNALELDDSALYLCASSRDGNQPQHFGDGTRLSIL.

This clonotype was recorded once. Its ends do not fully match the called genes, so a read error is possible. The chain employs TRBV29-1 and TRBJ2-3; 7 nucleotides agree with TRBD2. CDR1 and CDR2 (germline): SQVTM, ANQGSEA. The CDR3 is 16 amino acids. CDR3 coding DNA: TGCAGCGTTCGCGGGGCTAGCGGATCTAGCATAGATACGCAGTATTTT. As protein: CSVRGASGSSIDTQYF.

Turning to this clonotype: The junction differs from germline at one of its ends, possibly a read error. The chain employs TRBV11-2 and TRBJ2-7; D unclear. The germline gives CDR1 SGHAT, CDR2 FQNNGV. This CDR3 is 13 amino acids long. CDR3 in DNA: TGTGCCAGCAGCTTTGGCCAGCACTACGTGCAGTACTTC. It yields the protein CASSFGQHYVQYF.

A remark on this clonotype: A read error may explain this, as a much larger clone is one base away. CDR3 region: CSVEDWLWDYGYTF. The CDR3, as DNA: TGCAGCGTTGAAGATTGGCTCTGGGACTATGGCTACACCTTC. The rearrangement joins TRBV29-1 to TRBJ1-2; D unclear. V lost 0 bases and J lost 3, with 11 bases in between. The germline V gene has CDR1 SQVTM and CDR2 ANQGSEA. The CDR3 has 14 amino acids.

This chain's CDR3 is CASSTEKGGNDEQFF. As DNA, the CDR3 is TGTGCCAGCAGCACAGAGAAGGGGGGGAACGATGAGCAGTTCTTC. The V call is TRBV5-4, the J call TRBJ2-1; D might be TRBD2 (7 bases). Trimming pared 4 bases from V and 8 bases from J, leaving 19 bases between. This CDR3 comprises 15 residues. Germline CDR1 is SGHNT and CDR2 is YYREEE (reference sequence).

Of note for this clonotype: Compared with germline, one end of the junction differs, possibly owing to a read error. This chain links TRBV24-1 with TRBJ2-7, with TRBD1 matching 9 bases. In germline, CDR1 is KGHDR, CDR2 SFDVKD. There are 17 residues in the CDR3. The DNA for the CDR3 is TGTGCCACCAGTGAGTCGCCGGGACAGGGTTTACTCTACGAGCAGCACTTC. Translation gives CATSESPGQGLLYEQHF.

CDR3 DNA: TGTGCCTGGAGTGTTTTTGTGGGTGAAAAACTGTTTTTT. It translates to CAWSVFVGEKLFF. This chain connects TRBV30 to TRBJ1-4; D ambiguous. The V end lost 0 bases, the J end lost 7 bases, and 9 bases lay between the germline ends. The germline V gene encodes CDR1 GTSNPN and CDR2 SVGIG (reference sequence). The CDR3 totals 13 residues.

This clonotype was seen ten or more times. This sequence joins TRBV6-2 or TRBV6-3 and TRBJ2-5, with 7 bases identical to TRBD2. Germline V gives CDR1 MNHEY, CDR2 SVGEGT. The CDR3 consists of 11 residues. With V trimmed by 7 bases and J by 5 bases, 1 base remained unmatched. CDR3: CASKLAETQYF. Written as DNA, the CDR3 is TGTGCCAGCAAACTAGCGGAGACCCAGTACTTC.